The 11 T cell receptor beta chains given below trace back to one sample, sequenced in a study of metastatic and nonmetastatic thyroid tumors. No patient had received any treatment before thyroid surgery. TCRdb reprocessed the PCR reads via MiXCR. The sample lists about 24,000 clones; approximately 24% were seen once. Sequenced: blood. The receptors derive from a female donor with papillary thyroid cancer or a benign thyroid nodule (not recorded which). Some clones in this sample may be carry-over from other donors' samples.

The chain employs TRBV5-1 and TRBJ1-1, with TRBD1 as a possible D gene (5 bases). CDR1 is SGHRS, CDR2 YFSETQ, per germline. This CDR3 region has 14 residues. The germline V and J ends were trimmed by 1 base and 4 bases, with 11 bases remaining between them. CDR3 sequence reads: CASSLTGGSTEAFF. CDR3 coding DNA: TGCGCCAGCAGCTTGACTGGGGGGAGCACTGAAGCTTTCTTT. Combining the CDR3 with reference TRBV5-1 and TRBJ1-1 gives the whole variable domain KAGVTQTPRYLIKTRGQQVTLSCSPISGHRSVSWYQQTPGQGLQFLFEYFSETQRNKGNFPGRFSGRQFSNSRSEMNVSTLELGDSALYLCASSLTGGSTEAFFGQGTRLTVV.

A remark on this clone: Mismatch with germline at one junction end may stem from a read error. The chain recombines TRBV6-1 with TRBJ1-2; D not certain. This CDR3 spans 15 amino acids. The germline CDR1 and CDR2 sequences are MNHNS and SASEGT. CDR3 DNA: TGTGCCAGCGGTGAAGCTCCGGGGAGGGATCGGGGCTACACCTTC. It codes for CASGEAPGRDRGYTF.

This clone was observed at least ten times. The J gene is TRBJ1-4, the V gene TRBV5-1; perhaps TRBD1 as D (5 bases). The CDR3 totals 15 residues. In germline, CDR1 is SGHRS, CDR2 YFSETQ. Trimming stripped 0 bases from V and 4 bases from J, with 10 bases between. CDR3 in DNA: TGCGCCAGCAGCTTGGAAGTAGGGGATAATGAAAAACTGTTTTTT. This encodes CASSLEVGDNEKLFF.

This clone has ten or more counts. CDR3 sequence: CASSYGQTNEKLFF. The CDR3 bases are TGCGCCAGCAGCTACGGACAAACTAATGAAAAACTGTTTTTT. The chain recombines TRBV5-1 with TRBJ1-4, with D possibly TRBD1 on 5 matching bases. Per the germline V gene, CDR1 is SGHRS and CDR2 is YFSETQ. Trimming took off 3 bases at V and 1 base at J, with 7 bases between the two ends. The CDR3 length is 14 residues.

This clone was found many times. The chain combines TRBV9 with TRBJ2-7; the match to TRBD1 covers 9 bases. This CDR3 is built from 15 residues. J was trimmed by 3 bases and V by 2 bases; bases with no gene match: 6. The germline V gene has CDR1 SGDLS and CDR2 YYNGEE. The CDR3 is CASSVNGQGYYEQYF. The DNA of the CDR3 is TGTGCCAGCAGCGTTAACGGACAGGGGTACTACGAGCAGTACTTC.

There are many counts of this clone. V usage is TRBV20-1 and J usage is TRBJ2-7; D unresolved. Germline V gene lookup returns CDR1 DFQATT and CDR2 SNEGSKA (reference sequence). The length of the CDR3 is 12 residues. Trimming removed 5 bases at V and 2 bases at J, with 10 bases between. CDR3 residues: CSASVGTYEQYF. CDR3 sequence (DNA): TGCAGTGCTTCCGTAGGGACCTACGAGCAGTACTTC.

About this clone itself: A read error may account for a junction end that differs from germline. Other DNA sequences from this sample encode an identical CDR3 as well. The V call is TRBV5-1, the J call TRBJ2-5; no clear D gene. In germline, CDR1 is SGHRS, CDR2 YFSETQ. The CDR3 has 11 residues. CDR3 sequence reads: CASSFRETQYF. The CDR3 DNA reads TGCGCCAGCAGCTTCCGAGAGACTCAGTACTTC.

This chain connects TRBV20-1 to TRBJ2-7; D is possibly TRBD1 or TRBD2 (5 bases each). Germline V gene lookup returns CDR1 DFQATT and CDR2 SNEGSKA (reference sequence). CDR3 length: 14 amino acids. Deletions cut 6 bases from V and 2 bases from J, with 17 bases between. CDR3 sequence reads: CSASWREGTYEQYF. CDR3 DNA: TGCAGTGCCAGCTGGCGCGAGGGGACCTACGAGCAGTACTTC.

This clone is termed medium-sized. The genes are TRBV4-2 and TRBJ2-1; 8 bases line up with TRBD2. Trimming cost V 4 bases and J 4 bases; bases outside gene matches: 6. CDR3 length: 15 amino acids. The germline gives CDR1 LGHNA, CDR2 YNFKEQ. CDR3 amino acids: CASSLGLAAYNEQFF. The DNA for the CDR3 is TGTGCCAGCAGCCTCGGACTAGCAGCTTACAATGAGCAGTTCTTC.

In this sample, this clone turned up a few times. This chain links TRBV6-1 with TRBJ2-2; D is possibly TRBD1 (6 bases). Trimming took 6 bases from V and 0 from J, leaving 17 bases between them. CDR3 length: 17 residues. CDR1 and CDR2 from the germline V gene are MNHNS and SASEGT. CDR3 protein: CASRESLGHSNTGELFF. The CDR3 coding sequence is TGTGCCAGCAGGGAGTCGTTGGGACATTCGAACACCGGGGAGCTGTTTTTT.

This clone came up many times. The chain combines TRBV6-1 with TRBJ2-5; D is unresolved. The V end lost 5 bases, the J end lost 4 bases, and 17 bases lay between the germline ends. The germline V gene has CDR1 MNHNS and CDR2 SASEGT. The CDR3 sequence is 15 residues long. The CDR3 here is CASSPTLGIGETQYF. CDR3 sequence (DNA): TGTGCCAGCAGTCCCACCCTAGGTATAGGAGAGACCCAGTACTTC.